One and the same sample provided the 28 T cell receptor beta chains below, sequenced in a study of somatic mutations in cytotoxic T cells in rheumatoid arthritis. Libraries were prepared by immunoSEQ multiplex PCR; TCRdb keeps only in-frame clonotypes and omits some of them. The sample has approximately 16,000 clones; nearly 80% are singletons. Sequenced: CD8+ T cells sorted from blood. These receptors were collected from an adult with rheumatoid arthritis.

This clone has more than one count but fewer than ten. V usage is TRBV7-2 and J usage is TRBJ2-2, with D possibly TRBD2 on 7 matching bases. This CDR3 contains 16 residues. V dropped 1 base and J dropped 6 bases, with 15 bases sitting between them. Germline assignment: CDR1 SGHTA and CDR2 FQGNSA. Written as DNA, the CDR3 is TGTGCCAGCAGCTTAGGTGGCGTGGGGGGGCCCGGGGAGCTGTTTTTT. Its protein is CASSLGGVGGPGELFF.

The chain joins TRBV6-5 to TRBJ1-2, with TRBD1 matching 7 bases. The germline gives CDR1 MNHEY, CDR2 SVGAGI. The CDR3 covers 14 residues. The V segment lost 0 bases and the J segment 4 bases; nucleotides outside the gene matches: 2. The CDR3 region is CASSYSGQFYGYTF. The CDR3 DNA follows: TGTGCCAGCAGTTACTCGGGACAGTTCTATGGCTACACCTTC.

V gene TRBV7-9 combines with J gene TRBJ2-7, with a weak D call TRBD1 (6 bases). The V end was cut by 5 bases, the J end by 3 bases, with 17 bases between. There are 15 residues in the CDR3. Germline V gene lookup returns CDR1 SEHNR and CDR2 FQNEAQ (reference sequence). CDR3 coding DNA: TGTGCCAGCAGCCTCTTCCGCCAGGGGCACTACGAGCAGTACTTC. Translating gives CASSLFRQGHYEQYF. Using reference TRBV7-9 and TRBJ2-7 for the parts outside the CDR3, the full variable domain is DTGVSQNPRHKITKRGQNVTFRCDPISEHNRLYWYRQTLGQGPEFLTYFQNEAQLEKSRLLSDRFSAERPKGSFSTLEIQRTEQGDSAMYLCASSLFRQGHYEQYFGPGTRLTVT.

This clone has more than one count but fewer than ten. The J gene is TRBJ1-4, the V gene TRBV4-1, with a tentative D call TRBD1 (6 bases). Trimming left V 4 bases short and J 3 bases short, with 15 bases between. Per germline, CDR1 MGHRA and CDR2 YSYEKL. CDR3 size: 16 residues. The CDR3 DNA reads TGCGCCAGCAGCCTAGTATCGGAGGGGGCTAATGAAAAACTGTTTTTT. It encodes CASSLVSEGANEKLFF.

The chain has TRBV6-6 and TRBJ2-3; D ambiguous. This CDR3 contains 13 residues. CDR1 is MNHNY and CDR2 is SVGAGI in the germline V gene (reference sequence). V was trimmed by 4 bases and J by 6 bases, leaving 11 bases between them. The CDR3 sequence: CASSSAHADTQYF. CDR3 in DNA: TGTGCCAGCAGTTCCGCCCATGCGGATACGCAGTATTTT.

The J gene is TRBJ1-1, the V gene TRBV6-5; D uncertain. Germline CDR1 and CDR2: MNHEY and SVGAGI. The germline V and J ends were trimmed by 6 bases and 6 bases, with 5 bases remaining between them. The CDR3 is 10 amino acids. The CDR3 spells CASSQPEAFF. The CDR3 coding sequence is TGTGCCAGCAGCCAGCCTGAAGCTTTCTTT.

This chain connects TRBV19 to TRBJ1-5; D is uncertain. The CDR3 runs to 14 residues. CDR1 LNHDA and CDR2 SQIVND come from the germline V gene (reference sequence). Between the trimmed V and J ends, which lost 8 bases and 6 bases, there was a span of 17 bases. This CDR3 reads CASLRTWGVQPQHF. CDR3 bases: TGTGCCAGTCTTCGAACCTGGGGTGTTCAGCCCCAGCATTTT.

The chain combines TRBV9 with TRBJ1-1; TRBD1 agrees at 7 bases. With 4 bases clipped from V and 4 bases from J, the junction kept 10 bases outside the gene matches. Per germline, CDR1 SGDLS and CDR2 YYNGEE. The CDR3 loop spans 15 amino acids. DNA for the CDR3: TGTGCCAGCAGCATAACCGGGACAGCGGGCACTGAAGCTTTCTTT. It specifies CASSITGTAGTEAFF. Full variable domain (rest looked up from reference TRBV9 and TRBJ1-1): DSGVTQTPKHLITATGQRVTLRCSPRSGDLSVYWYQQSLDQGLQFLIQYYNGEERAKGNILERFSAQQFPDLHSELNLSSLELGDSALYFCASSITGTAGTEAFFGQGTRLTVV.

V usage is TRBV5-1 and J usage is TRBJ2-7; tentative D call: TRBD1 (6 bases). The germline V gene encodes CDR1 SGHRS and CDR2 YFSETQ. This CDR3 region has 15 residues. Trimming pared 3 bases from V and 6 bases from J, leaving 19 bases between. The CDR3 region is CASSSGVSGVREQYF. In DNA form, the CDR3 reads TGCGCCAGCAGCTCTGGCGTATCAGGGGTCCGCGAGCAGTACTTC.

This clone showed up just once. The genes are TRBV19 and TRBJ1-2; D possibly corresponds to TRBD1 (5 bases). V lost 10 bases and J 8 bases, leaving 14 bases between the germline ends. CDR1 is LNHDA and CDR2 is SQIVND in the germline V gene (reference sequence). CDR3 size: 11 residues. CDR3 nucleotides: TGTGCCATCTGGGGGGGGAGCGGCTACACCTTC. Protein product: CAIWGGSGYTF.

The rearrangement uses TRBV7-9 and TRBJ2-5, with 9 bases fitting TRBD2. The CDR3 covers 15 residues. Germline lookup yields CDR1 SEHNR and CDR2 FQNEAQ (reference sequence). Losses at the gene ends were 5 bases for V and 5 bases for J; bases not matched to a gene: 9. This CDR3 reads CASSPPGAGGETQYF. The DNA for the CDR3 is TGTGCCAGCAGCCCCCCAGGGGCGGGGGGGGAGACCCAGTACTTC. Variable domain in full (rest from reference TRBV7-9 and TRBJ2-5): DTGVSQNPRHKITKRGQNVTFRCDPISEHNRLYWYRQTLGQGPEFLTYFQNEAQLEKSRLLSDRFSAERPKGSFSTLEIQRTEQGDSAMYLCASSPPGAGGETQYFGPGTRLLVL.

This rearrangement joins TRBV2 to TRBJ2-3; 9 bases fit TRBD2. The CDR3 loop spans 13 amino acids. Looked up from germline, CDR1 is SNHLY and CDR2 is FYNNEI. Trimming took 7 bases from V and 5 from J; bases not matched to a gene: 4. As DNA, the CDR3 is TGTGCCAGCATGGGACTAGCCATAGATACGCAGTATTTT. Its protein is CASMGLAIDTQYF.

This clone was recorded only once. The chain recombines TRBV2 with TRBJ2-7, with D unresolved. Germline lookup yields CDR1 SNHLY and CDR2 FYNNEI. The CDR3 runs to 14 residues. Trimming removed 4 bases at V and 3 bases at J, with 13 bases between. CDR3 in amino acids: CASSGFLQVYEQYF. Written as DNA, the CDR3 is TGTGCCAGCAGTGGGTTCCTCCAGGTCTACGAGCAGTACTTC.

The chain couples TRBV13 to TRBJ2-5; TRBD2 matches 8 bases. V gave up 0 bases and J gave up 1 base; unmatched junction bases: 4. Germline values: CDR1 PRHDT, CDR2 FYEKMQ (reference sequence). The CDR3 contains 16 residues. The CDR3 sequence is CASSLGPAGVQETQYF. CDR3 sequence (DNA): TGTGCCAGCAGCTTAGGCCCAGCGGGGGTCCAAGAGACCCAGTACTTC.

The chain employs TRBV5-6 and TRBJ1-2; weak D call: TRBD1 (5 bases). Germline CDR1 SGHDT, CDR2 YYEEEE. CDR3 size: 15 residues. Deletions cut 1 base from V and 3 bases from J, with 13 bases between. CDR3 sequence: CASSLPGRADYGYTF. CDR3 sequence (DNA): TGTGCCAGCAGCTTGCCGGGCAGGGCCGACTATGGCTACACCTTC.

V and J are TRBV2 and TRBJ2-3; 7 bases map to TRBD1. The CDR3 extends over 15 amino acids. Trimming at V came to 5 bases and at J to 0 bases, leaving 5 bases not matched to a gene. CDR1 and CDR2 from the germline V gene are SNHLY and FYNNEI. CDR3 sequence: CASSPTGMSTDTQYF. The CDR3, as DNA: TGTGCCAGCAGTCCGACAGGGATGAGCACAGATACGCAGTATTTT.

V is TRBV18 and J is TRBJ2-5, with 10 positions matching TRBD1. The CDR3 totals 14 residues. The V and J ends lost 3 bases and 7 bases, in that order; junction bases with no gene match: 5. CDR1 and CDR2 (germline): KGHSH, LQKENI. The CDR3 loop reads CASSPGQGTGTQYF. The DNA of the CDR3 is TGTGCCAGCTCACCGGGACAGGGGACAGGGACCCAGTACTTC.

This clone has a single count. Additional DNA sequences in this sample encode the identical CDR3. The chain links TRBV9 to TRBJ2-5, with TRBD1 identical over 8 bases. This CDR3 comprises 14 residues. Per the germline V gene, CDR1 is SGDLS and CDR2 is YYNGEE. V shed 8 bases and J 5 bases; nucleotides not matched to a gene: 11. The CDR3 loop reads CASSLGQAGETQYF. CDR3 bases: TGTGCCAGTAGCTTGGGACAGGCGGGGGAGACCCAGTACTTC.

The V and J genes are TRBV5-1 and TRBJ2-2; D is possibly TRBD1 (5 bases). The germline CDR1 and CDR2 sequences are SGHRS and YFSETQ. The CDR3 spans 16 residues. Trimming pared 4 bases from V and 2 bases from J, leaving 15 bases between. CDR3 bases: TGCGCCAGCAGCCCCACCAGGGAAGCCAACACCGGGGAGCTGTTTTTT. As protein: CASSPTREANTGELFF.

The V gene is TRBV10-3, the J gene TRBJ1-1; 10 bases match TRBD1. Germline-derived CDR1 and CDR2 are ENHRY and SYGVKD. The CDR3 loop spans 18 amino acids. Trimming at V came to 6 bases and at J to 6 bases, leaving 19 bases not matched to a gene. This CDR3 reads CAISLSGTGQGLRAEAFF. For the CDR3, the DNA is TGTGCCATCAGCCTATCCGGTACGGGACAGGGGTTAAGGGCTGAAGCTTTCTTT.

This rearrangement joins TRBV2 to TRBJ2-7, with 11 positions matching TRBD1. The CDR3 runs to 17 residues. Germline V lookup: CDR1 SNHLY, CDR2 FYNNEI. V lost 6 bases and J lost 1; bases outside the gene matches: 11. The CDR3 sequence is CASRDPLGTGGSYEQYF. As DNA, the CDR3 is TGTGCCAGCAGGGATCCACTTGGGACAGGGGGTTCCTACGAGCAGTACTTC.

The J gene is TRBJ2-1, the V gene TRBV2; 12 bases line up with TRBD2. The CDR3 length is 19 residues. Germline loops: CDR1 SNHLY, CDR2 FYNNEI. Unmatched junction bases numbered 21, after V lost 7 bases and J lost 8 bases. The CDR3 nucleotides are TGTGCCAGCACTACCGTATGGACTAGCGGGGCCCCGAGTCGGGATGAGCAGTTCTTC. The encoded protein is CASTTVWTSGAPSRDEQFF.

This clone has just one count. V usage is TRBV19 and J usage is TRBJ2-7, with 12 bases fitting TRBD2. J was trimmed by 4 bases and V by 5 bases; bases with no gene match: 3. CDR3 length: 14 amino acids. Germline lookup yields CDR1 LNHDA and CDR2 SQIVND (reference sequence). The CDR3 coding sequence is TGTGCCAGTAGTCCCCTAGCGGGGGGGTACGAGCAGTACTTC. It specifies CASSPLAGGYEQYF.

This chain links TRBV5-6 with TRBJ2-7, with unresolved D. The CDR3 totals 12 residues. V lost 7 bases, J lost 0 bases, and 8 bases lay in between. Per the germline V gene, CDR1 is SGHDT and CDR2 is YYEEEE. CDR3 DNA sequence: TGTGCCAGCGGAGAAAGCTCCTACGAGCAGTACTTC. This sequence encodes CASGESSYEQYF. Filled out from reference TRBV5-6 and TRBJ2-7, the complete variable domain reads DAGVTQSPTHLIKTRGQQVTLRCSPKSGHDTVSWYQQALGQGPQFIFQYYEEEERQRGNFPDRFSGHQFPNYSSELNVNALLLGDSALYLCASGESSYEQYFGPGTRLTVT.

For the CDR3, the DNA is TGTGCCAGCAGTTACAGGGGGCAGACAGATACGCAGTATTTT. Its translation: CASSYRGQTDTQYF. The chain joins TRBV6-6 to TRBJ2-3; TRBD1 matches at 7 bases. V gave up 2 bases and J gave up 3 bases; unmatched junction bases: 2. Germline V CDR1 and CDR2: MNHNY, SVGAGI (reference sequence). This CDR3 contains 14 residues.

The chain carries TRBV28 and TRBJ1-5; TRBD1 aligns across 9 bases. CDR1 MDHEN and CDR2 SYDVKM come from the germline V gene. The CDR3 extends over 14 amino acids. Trimming cost V 6 bases and J 6 bases; bases outside gene matches: 6. The CDR3 region has the DNA TGTGCCAGCAGGACGACAGGGGGTGGTCAGCCCCAGCATTTT. Translation: CASRTTGGGQPQHF.

This clone was seen only a few times. The rearrangement uses TRBV6-5 and TRBJ1-2; 8 bases match TRBD1. Germline V CDR1 and CDR2: MNHEY, SVGAGI. The CDR3 spans 15 residues. The junction had 6 bases not matched to a gene; V was cut back by 0 bases and J by 6 bases. This CDR3 is CASSYSRQGLNGYTF. DNA for the CDR3: TGTGCCAGCAGTTACTCGAGACAGGGGCTAAATGGCTACACCTTC.

The J gene is TRBJ1-5, the V gene TRBV7-9; D might be TRBD1 (5 bases). The CDR3 consists of 14 residues. Germline V gene sequence: CDR1 SEHNR, CDR2 FQNEAQ (reference sequence). V lost 1 base, J lost 4 bases, and 8 bases lay in between. The CDR3 here is CASSLGAGNQPQHF. The DNA of the CDR3 is TGTGCCAGCAGCTTAGGGGCAGGGAATCAGCCCCAGCATTTT.